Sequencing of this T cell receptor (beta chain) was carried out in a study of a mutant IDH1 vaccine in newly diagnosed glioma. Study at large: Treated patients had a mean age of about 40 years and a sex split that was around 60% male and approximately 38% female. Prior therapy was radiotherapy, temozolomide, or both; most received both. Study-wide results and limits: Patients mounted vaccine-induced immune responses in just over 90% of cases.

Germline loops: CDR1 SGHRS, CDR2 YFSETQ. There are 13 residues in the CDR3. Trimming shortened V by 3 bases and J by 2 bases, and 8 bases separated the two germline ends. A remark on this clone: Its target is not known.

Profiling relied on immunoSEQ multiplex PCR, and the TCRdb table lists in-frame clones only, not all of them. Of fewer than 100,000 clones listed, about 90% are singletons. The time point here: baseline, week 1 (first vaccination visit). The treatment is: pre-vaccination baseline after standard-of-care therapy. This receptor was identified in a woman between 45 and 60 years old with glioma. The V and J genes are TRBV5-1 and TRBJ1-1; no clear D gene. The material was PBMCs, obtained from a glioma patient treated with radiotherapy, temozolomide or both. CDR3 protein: CASSSQANTEAFF. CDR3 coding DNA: TGCGCCAGCAGCTCTCAGGCCAACACTGAAGCTTTCTTT.